The TCR beta chain described here comes from a study of early T cells in non-severe SARS-CoV-2 infection. The wider study: The authors sequenced bulk RNA from unsorted whole blood, leaving chains unpaired.

This clonotype was picked up many times. Attached unique molecular identifiers marked individual cDNA molecules. TCRdb independently ran MiXCR on the 5' RACE reads; one entry per CDR3 protein. The top ten hold more than 3% of the sample, which has 55,000 to 75,000 distinct CDR3 sequences, 7.7% seen once. CDR1 SNHLY and CDR2 FYNNEI come from the germline V gene. Germline trimming cut 6 bases from V and 4 bases from J; bases unmatched to any gene: 5. The CDR3 runs to 14 residues. This sequence originates from an adult who was a healthcare worker with PCR-confirmed SARS-CoV-2 infection or an uninfected control (not recorded which). The V gene is TRBV2, the J gene TRBJ2-2; 7 bases agree with TRBD2. Material for sequencing was whole blood. CDR3 loop: CASRIAGVTGELFF. CDR3 DNA sequence: TGTGCCAGCAGAATAGCGGGTGTCACCGGGGAGCTGTTTTTT.